These 10 T cell receptor beta chains came from one sample sequenced in a study of cytomegalovirus exposure and HLA in healthy donors. The PCR used 60 Vbeta and 13 Jbeta primers. Using immunoSEQ multiplex PCR, the repertoire was profiled, and TCRdb retains in-frame clones only, with some absent. The top ten hold 13% of the sample, which has 150,000 to 200,000 clones, 60% to 80% seen once. Sequencing was carried out using PBMCs. The receptors come from a woman in her forties or fifties in good health and CMV-seropositive.

This chain uses TRBV5-1 with TRBJ1-2, with 9 bases aligning to TRBD1. After removal of 5 bases from V and 6 bases from J, the junction contained 11 bases not matched to a gene. CDR1 and CDR2 from the germline V gene are SGHRS and YFSETQ. This CDR3 spans 15 amino acids. CDR3 coding DNA: TGCGCCAGCAGACAGGGGGCGTCAGTATCTAATGGCTACACCTTC. Its protein product is CASRQGASVSNGYTF.

This chain uses TRBV5-5 with TRBJ1-1; 7 bases line up with TRBD1. Germline assignment: CDR1 SGHKS and CDR2 YYEKEE (reference sequence). V lost 1 base and J lost 2; bases outside the gene matches: 5. CDR3 length equals 15 residues. The CDR3 loop reads CASSLPTGINTEAFF. CDR3 sequence (DNA): TGTGCCAGCAGCTTGCCGACAGGGATTAACACTGAAGCTTTCTTT. The variable domain in full, completed from reference TRBV5-5 and TRBJ1-1, reads DAGVTQSPTHLIKTRGQQVTLRCSPISGHKSVSWYQQVLGQGPQFIFQYYEKEERGRGNFPDRFSARQFPNYSSELNVNALLLGDSALYLCASSLPTGINTEAFFGQGTRLTVV.

V is TRBV9 and J is TRBJ2-7; TRBD1 agrees at 8 bases. CDR1 and CDR2 from the germline V gene are SGDLS and YYNGEE. After removal of 3 bases from V and 0 bases from J, the junction contained 2 bases not matched to a gene. The CDR3 runs 14 residues. The CDR3 region has the DNA TGTGCCAGCAGCGAACAGGGGGACTCCTACGAGCAGTACTTC. Its protein product is CASSEQGDSYEQYF.

The chain is built from TRBV30 and TRBJ1-3; D uncertain. Germline V gene sequence: CDR1 GTSNPN, CDR2 SVGIG (reference sequence). The V end was cut by 0 bases, the J end by 2 bases, with 5 bases between. The length of the CDR3 is 13 residues. CDR3 amino acids: CAWSVLAGNTIYF. CDR3 sequence (DNA): TGTGCCTGGAGTGTTCTTGCTGGAAACACCATATATTTT.

The chain employs TRBV12-5 and TRBJ1-2; the D is unclear. V was pared by 4 bases and J by 6 bases, with 12 bases between. This CDR3 has 13 residues. Germline CDR1 is LGHNT and CDR2 is FRNRAP. Here the CDR3 DNA reads TGTGCTAGTGGTTGGACGGGGATGAATGGCTACACCTTC. As protein: CASGWTGMNGYTF. Full variable domain (remainder filled in from reference TRBV12-5 and TRBJ1-2): DARVTQTPRHKVTEMGQEVTMRCQPILGHNTVFWYRQTMMQGLELLAYFRNRAPLDDSGMPKDRFSAEMPDATLATLKIQPSEPRDSAVYFCASGWTGMNGYTFGSGTRLTVV.

The chain joins TRBV7-2 to TRBJ1-2, with 7 bases that match TRBD1. Germline CDR1 SGHTA, CDR2 FQGNSA. Trimming at V came to 5 bases and at J to 8 bases, leaving 5 bases not matched to a gene. This CDR3 is 12 amino acids long. CDR3 nucleotides: TGTGCCAGCAGCCCAGGGACAGTCGGCTACACCTTC. This translates into CASSPGTVGYTF.

V gene TRBV30 combines with J gene TRBJ1-4; possible D gene TRBD1, 5 bases. The CDR3 consists of 14 residues. Trimming took 0 bases from V and 8 from J, leaving 13 bases between them. Germline loops: CDR1 GTSNPN, CDR2 SVGIG (reference sequence). Here the CDR3 reads CAWSVGGVREKLFF. As DNA, the CDR3 is TGTGCCTGGAGTGTGGGGGGGGTAAGAGAAAAACTGTTTTTT.

The V gene is TRBV7-7, the J gene TRBJ2-1, with TRBD1 identical over 9 bases. Germline trimming cut 8 bases from V and 8 bases from J; bases unmatched to any gene: 10. This CDR3 comprises 14 residues. Germline values: CDR1 SSHAT, CDR2 FNYEAQ (reference sequence). The CDR3 protein is CASQRDRVSDEQFF. CDR3 DNA sequence: TGTGCCAGCCAACGGGACAGGGTTTCGGATGAGCAGTTCTTC.

There are a few counts of this clone. This chain uses TRBV6-1 with TRBJ2-2; weak D call: TRBD1 (6 bases). Trimming stripped 7 bases from V and 11 bases from J, with 14 bases between. Germline values: CDR1 MNHNS, CDR2 SASEGT. The CDR3 totals 12 residues. CDR3 DNA sequence: TGTGCCAGCACCTTGACAGGCGATGAGCTGTTTTTT. Translating gives CASTLTGDELFF.

The chain recombines TRBV2 with TRBJ2-5; 10 nucleotides match TRBD2. Germline loops: CDR1 SNHLY, CDR2 FYNNEI. With 2 bases clipped from V and 5 bases from J, the junction kept 5 bases outside the gene matches. This CDR3 has 15 amino acids. CDR3 region: CASSELAGAGETQYF. For the CDR3, the DNA is TGTGCCAGCAGTGAACTAGCGGGAGCGGGGGAGACCCAGTACTTC.